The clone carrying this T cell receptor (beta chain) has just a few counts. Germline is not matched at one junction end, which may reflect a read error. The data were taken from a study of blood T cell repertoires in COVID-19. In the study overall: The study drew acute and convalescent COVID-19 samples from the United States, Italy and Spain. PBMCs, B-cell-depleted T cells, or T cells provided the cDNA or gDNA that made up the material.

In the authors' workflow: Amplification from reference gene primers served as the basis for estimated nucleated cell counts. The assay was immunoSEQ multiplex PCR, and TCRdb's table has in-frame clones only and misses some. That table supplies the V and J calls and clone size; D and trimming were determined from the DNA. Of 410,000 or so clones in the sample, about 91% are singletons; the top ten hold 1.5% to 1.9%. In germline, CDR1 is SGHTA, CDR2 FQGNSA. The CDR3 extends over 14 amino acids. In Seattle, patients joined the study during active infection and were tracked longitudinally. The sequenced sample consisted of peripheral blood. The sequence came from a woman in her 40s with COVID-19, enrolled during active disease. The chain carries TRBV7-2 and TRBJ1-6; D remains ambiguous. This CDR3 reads CASRLESRDSPLHF. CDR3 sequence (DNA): TGTGCCAGCCGCTTAGAGTCCCGGGATTCACCCCTCCACTTT.